This T cell receptor beta chain was retrieved from a study of blood T cells in healthy people across ages. Study-wide findings and caveats: Reliance upon unsorted PBMCs precluded definitive naive versus antigen-experienced comparison.

The use of a sample-barcoded 5' primer and a J-beta primer mix characterized a second PCR of roughly 7 to 11 cycles. TCRdb independently ran MiXCR on the 5' RACE reads; one entry per CDR3 protein. The sample lists fewer than 2,000,000 distinct CDR3 sequences, about two fifths occurring once. This clonotype was observed a few times. Its antigen is unknown. V was clipped by 8 bases and J by 5 bases, with 11 bases between them. The CDR3 consists of 12 residues. The V gene's germline CDR1 is KGHDR and CDR2 SFDVKD. This TCR came from a human donor in good health. The sequenced sample was blood. The J gene is TRBJ1-2, the V gene TRBV24-1; D unresolved. CDR3 sequence: CATKIGSYGYTF. The CDR3 DNA is TGTGCCACCAAAATTGGATCTTATGGCTACACCTTC.